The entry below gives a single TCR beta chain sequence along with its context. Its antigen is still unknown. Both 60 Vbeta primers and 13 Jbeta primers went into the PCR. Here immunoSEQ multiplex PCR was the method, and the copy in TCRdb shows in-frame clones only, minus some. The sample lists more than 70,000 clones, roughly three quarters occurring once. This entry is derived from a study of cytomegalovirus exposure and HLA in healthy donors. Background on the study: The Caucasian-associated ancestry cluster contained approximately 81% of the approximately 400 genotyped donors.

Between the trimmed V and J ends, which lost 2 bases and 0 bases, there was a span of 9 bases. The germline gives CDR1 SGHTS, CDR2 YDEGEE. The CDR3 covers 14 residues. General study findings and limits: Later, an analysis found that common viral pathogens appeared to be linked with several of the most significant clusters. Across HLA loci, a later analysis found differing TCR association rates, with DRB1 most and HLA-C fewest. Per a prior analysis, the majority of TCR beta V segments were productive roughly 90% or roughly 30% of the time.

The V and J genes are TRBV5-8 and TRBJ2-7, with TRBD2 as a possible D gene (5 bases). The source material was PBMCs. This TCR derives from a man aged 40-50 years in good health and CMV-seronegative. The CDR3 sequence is CASSFRGSSYEQYF. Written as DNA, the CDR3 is TGTGCCAGCAGCTTCCGGGGTTCCTCCTACGAGCAGTACTTC.